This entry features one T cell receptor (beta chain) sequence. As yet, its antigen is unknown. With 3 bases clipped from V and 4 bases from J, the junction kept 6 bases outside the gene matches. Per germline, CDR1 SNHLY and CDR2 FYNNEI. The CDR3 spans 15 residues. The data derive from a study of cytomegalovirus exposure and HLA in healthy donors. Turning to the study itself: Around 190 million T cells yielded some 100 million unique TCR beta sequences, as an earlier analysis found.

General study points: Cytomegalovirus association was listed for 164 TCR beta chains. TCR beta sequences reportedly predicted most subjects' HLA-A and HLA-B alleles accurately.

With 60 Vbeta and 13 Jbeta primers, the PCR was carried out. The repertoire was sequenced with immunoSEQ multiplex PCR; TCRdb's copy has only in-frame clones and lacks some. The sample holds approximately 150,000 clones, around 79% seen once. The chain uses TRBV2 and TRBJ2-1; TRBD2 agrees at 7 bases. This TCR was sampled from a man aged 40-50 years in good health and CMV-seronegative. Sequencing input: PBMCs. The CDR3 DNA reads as TGTGCCAGCAGTGAGGAAGCGGGAAGATACAATGAGCAGTTCTTC. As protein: CASSEEAGRYNEQFF.